The clone carrying this T cell receptor (beta chain) is medium-sized in the sample. TCRdb re-processed the PCR reads through MiXCR. Altogether 5,000 or so clones are present, approximately 18% being singletons, with the ten largest covering 6% to 7.5%. Looked up from germline, CDR1 is LNHNV and CDR2 is YYDKDF (reference sequence). The junction had 9 bases not matched to a gene; V was cut back by 1 base and J by 0 bases. The CDR3 spans 17 residues. This sample stems from a study of metastatic and nonmetastatic thyroid tumors. Each patient went into thyroid surgery without having received any treatment.

The specimen was adjacent normal tissue. J is TRBJ2-7 and V is TRBV15, with 7 nucleotides matching TRBD2. The sequence came from a female donor with papillary thyroid cancer or a benign thyroid nodule (not recorded which). Some clones in this sample may be carry-over from other donors' samples. In DNA form, the CDR3 reads TGTGCCACCAGCAGAGGATCTGAGCGGGACCCCTCCTACGAGCAGTACTTC. It is translated as CATSRGSERDPSYEQYF.